This T cell receptor beta chain comes out of a study of T cell changes during pregnancy in multiple sclerosis (dated by TCRdb to the late 2010s). Regarding the complete study: The study examined how the T cell repertoire changed over the course of pregnancy in women with multiple sclerosis.

The receptor library was made with the immunoSEQ multiplex PCR assay. TCRdb holds this immuneACCESS table with in-frame rearrangements only. Some clones are missing; in checked studies, unresolved V genes explain under half, and the rest has no known cause. Recorded for this sample are 20,000 or so clones; under 95% of them occurred a single time. The top ten hold more than 7.5% of the sample. Concerning this clone itself: Its cognate antigen has yet to be identified. No base qualities exist here, and no much larger clone lies one base off it.

The junction shows trimming of 7 bases on V and 0 bases on J, plus 11 bases between the germline ends. Per the germline V gene, SGDLS is the CDR1 and YYNGEE is the CDR2. Reading from cysteine to phenylalanine, the CDR3 counts 13 amino acids. The DNA shown is the 39-base CDR3, in frame from base 1. The sequence was collected from a female donor in good health, enrolled as a control in a pregnancy study. The V gene is TRBV9 and the J gene is TRBJ2-7, with TRBD2 tentatively as D gene (6 bases match). Sequencing was performed on CD8+ T cells from peripheral blood mononuclear cells, taken in the third trimester of pregnancy. The CDR3 is CASSAGSSYEQYF. The nucleotide sequence reads TGTGCCAGCTCTGCGGGGAGCTCCTACGAGCAGTACTTC. Supplemented by the reference TRBV9 and TRBJ2-7 proteins around the CDR3, the complete variable domain is DSGVTQTPKHLITATGQRVTLRCSPRSGDLSVYWYQQSLDQGLQFLIQYYNGEERAKGNILERFSAQQFPDLHSELNLSSLELGDSALYFCASSAGSSYEQYFGPGTRLTVT.